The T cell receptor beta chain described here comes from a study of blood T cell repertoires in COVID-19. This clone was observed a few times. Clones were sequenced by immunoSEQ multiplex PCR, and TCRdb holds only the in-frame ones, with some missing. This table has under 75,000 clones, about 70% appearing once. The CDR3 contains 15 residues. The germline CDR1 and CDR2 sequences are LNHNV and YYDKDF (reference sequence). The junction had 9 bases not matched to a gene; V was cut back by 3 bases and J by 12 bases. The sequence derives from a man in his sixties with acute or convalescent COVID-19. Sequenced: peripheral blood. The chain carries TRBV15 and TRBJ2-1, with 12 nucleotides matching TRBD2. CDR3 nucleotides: TGTGCCACCAGCAGTCGGCTAGCGGGGGGGCCAGGGCAGTTCTTC. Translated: CATSSRLAGGPGQFF.